The 24 T cell receptor beta chains below were found in one sample sequenced in a study of blood T cell repertoires in COVID-19. Produced via immunoSEQ multiplex PCR; TCRdb's table is partial and in-frame only. The sample holds some 57,000 clones, roughly 89% seen once. Sequencing used peripheral blood. These receptor sequences come from a man between 60 and 75 years old with active COVID-19.

The sample holds a few counts of this clone. The chain uses TRBV6-5 and TRBJ1-4; 9 positions match TRBD1. This CDR3 has 14 residues. Germline V gene data show CDR1 as MNHEY and CDR2 as SVGAGI. V lost 4 bases to trimming and J lost 8 bases; unmatched junction nucleotides: 5. CDR3 amino acids: CASSSQGAGEKLFF. The CDR3 coding sequence is TGTGCCAGCAGTTCACAGGGGGCAGGAGAAAAACTGTTTTTT.

CDR3 amino acids: CASTWTGGSEQYF. The CDR3 bases are TGTGCCAGCACTTGGACAGGGGGGTCCGAGCAGTACTTC. The V and J genes are TRBV2 and TRBJ2-7; TRBD1 matches at 10 bases. In germline, CDR1 is SNHLY, CDR2 FYNNEI. The V and J ends lost 7 bases and 6 bases, in that order; junction bases with no gene match: 6. The CDR3 is 13 amino acids.

The chain combines TRBV30 with TRBJ2-7; TRBD2 might be the D (6 bases). The CDR3 consists of 14 residues. The germline V and J ends were trimmed by 4 bases and 6 bases, with 19 bases remaining between them. Looked up from germline, CDR1 is GTSNPN and CDR2 is SVGIG (reference sequence). The CDR3 nucleotides read TGTGCCTGGAACCACTTAACAGTCGGGGGCGAGCAGTACTTC. Its translation: CAWNHLTVGGEQYF.

J is TRBJ2-7 and V is TRBV15, with 8 nucleotides matching TRBD2. J gave up 4 bases and V 8 bases, and 13 bases lay outside the gene matches. The length of the CDR3 is 15 residues. Germline CDR1 LNHNV, CDR2 YYDKDF (reference sequence). This chain's CDR3 is CATGRGGEVAYEQYF. The DNA for the CDR3 is TGTGCCACCGGCCGGGGGGGGGAGGTCGCGTACGAGCAGTACTTC.

The V call is TRBV4-1, the J call TRBJ1-2; tentatively, D is TRBD1 (6 bases). The CDR3 extends over 15 amino acids. V lost 0 bases, J lost 8 bases, and 16 bases lay in between. Germline assignment: CDR1 MGHRA and CDR2 YSYEKL. The CDR3 loop reads CASSQERGTLVGYTF. CDR3 coding DNA: TGCGCCAGCAGCCAAGAAAGGGGGACATTAGTAGGCTACACCTTC.

The rearrangement uses TRBV11-2 and TRBJ1-6; possibly TRBD1 for D (6 bases). Trimming removed 7 bases from V and 8 bases from J, with 24 bases in between. The CDR3 consists of 17 residues. In germline, CDR1 is SGHAT, CDR2 FQNNGV. The CDR3 coding sequence is TGTGCCAGCACAAGGTTCGATGTAGGGGGAAGTTATTCACCCCTCCACTTT. Translated, it gives CASTRFDVGGSYSPLHF.

This chain connects TRBV5-8 to TRBJ1-5; D may be TRBD1 (6 bases). Looked up from germline, CDR1 is SGHTS and CDR2 is YDEGEE. V lost 4 bases, J lost 6 bases, and 14 bases lay in between. This CDR3 has 14 amino acids. CDR3 DNA sequence: TGTGCCAGCAGCACAGCAGGACAGATTCAGCCCCAGCATTTT. Protein: CASSTAGQIQPQHF.

V usage is TRBV6-6 and J usage is TRBJ2-1, with D possibly being TRBD2 (5 bases). Per germline, CDR1 MNHNY and CDR2 SVGAGI (reference sequence). Deletions cut 1 base from V and 0 bases from J, with 7 bases between. CDR3 length equals 15 residues. The chain's CDR3 is CASSYLGSSYNEQFF. For the CDR3, the DNA is TGTGCCAGCAGTTACTTGGGGAGCTCCTACAATGAGCAGTTCTTC.

The V call is TRBV30, the J call TRBJ2-7; 8 bases align to TRBD1. CDR1 and CDR2 from the germline V gene are GTSNPN and SVGIG (reference sequence). V dropped 4 bases and J dropped 10; count of bases not matched to a gene: 9. The CDR3 is 12 amino acids. The CDR3 sequence is CAWIPDRGPQYF. The CDR3 coding sequence is TGTGCCTGGATTCCCGACAGGGGACCTCAGTACTTC.

This clone showed up just a few times. The chain employs TRBV7-2 and TRBJ2-3; TRBD1 aligns across 8 bases. The ends lost 3 bases at V and 8 bases at J; junction bases unmatched: 13. Germline V gene sequence: CDR1 SGHTA, CDR2 FQGNSA. CDR3 length: 16 residues. CDR3 residues: CASSLGGGRGQITQYF. In nucleotides, the CDR3 is TGTGCCAGCAGCTTGGGGGGTGGCAGGGGGCAGATTACGCAGTATTTT.

The rearrangement joins TRBV5-4 to TRBJ1-2; TRBD1 agrees at 8 bases. This CDR3 is 15 amino acids long. CDR1 is SGHNT, CDR2 YYREEE, per germline (reference sequence). V trimming: 1 base; J trimming: 4 bases; junction bases outside the gene matches: 6. The CDR3 nucleotides read TGTGCCAGCAGCTTGCGGACAGGGAGCATCTATGGCTACACCTTC. Protein: CASSLRTGSIYGYTF.

The chain recombines TRBV2 with TRBJ2-5; 14 bases match TRBD2. Trimming removed 7 bases from V and 5 bases from J; junction bases left unmatched: 6. This CDR3 comprises 15 residues. Germline-derived CDR1 and CDR2 are SNHLY and FYNNEI. The CDR3 sequence is CASTRLAGGRETQYF. Here the CDR3 DNA reads TGTGCCAGCACTAGACTAGCGGGGGGGCGGGAGACCCAGTACTTC.

This rearrangement joins TRBV6-1 to TRBJ2-3, with TRBD2 identical over 10 bases. The length of the CDR3 is 16 residues. Germline values: CDR1 MNHNS, CDR2 SASEGT. The V and J ends lost 1 base and 0 bases, in that order; junction bases with no gene match: 1. CDR3 in DNA: TGTGCCAGCAGTGAAGGAGCGGGGGGGAGCACAGATACGCAGTATTTT. As protein: CASSEGAGGSTDTQYF.

The rearrangement uses TRBV7-6 and TRBJ1-4; TRBD1 matches 10 bases. The CDR3 runs to 18 residues. Trimming at V came to 5 bases and at J to 8 bases, leaving 17 bases not matched to a gene. CDR1 is SGHVS and CDR2 is FNYEAQ in the germline V gene. CDR3 coding DNA: TGTGCCAGCAGCAAGGGGTGGGGACAGGGGAACGTCGGAGAAAAACTGTTTTTT. Encoded protein: CASSKGWGQGNVGEKLFF.

The table lists this clone with a few counts. The chain recombines TRBV30 with TRBJ1-1; D remains unclear. The V end lost 5 bases, the J end lost 0 bases, and 7 bases lay between the germline ends. This CDR3 has 12 amino acids. From germline, CDR1 is GTSNPN and CDR2 SVGIG (reference sequence). CDR3: CAWQRMNTEAFF. The CDR3 DNA reads as TGTGCCTGGCAGCGAATGAACACTGAAGCTTTCTTT.

The chain joins TRBV3-1 (or the pseudogene TRBV3-2) to TRBJ1-5; 8 bases are shared with TRBD1. The CDR3 runs 14 residues. V lost 1 base and J lost 4; bases outside the gene matches: 0. The germline CDR1 and CDR2 sequences are LGHDT and YNNKEL (reference sequence). The CDR3 region has the DNA TGTGCCAGCAGCCAAGGACAGGGGAATCAGCCCCAGCATTTT. It encodes CASSQGQGNQPQHF.

This rearrangement joins TRBV18 to TRBJ1-4; no reliable D call. Germline CDR1 KGHSH, CDR2 LQKENI. This CDR3 contains 15 residues. Trimming removed 2 bases from V and 3 bases from J, with 10 bases in between. The CDR3 loop reads CASSPNPGPNEKLFF. The CDR3 DNA is TGTGCCAGCTCACCAAACCCGGGTCCTAATGAAAAACTGTTTTTT. The whole variable domain, remainder taken from reference TRBV18 and TRBJ1-4, is NAGVMQNPRHLVRRRGQEARLRCSPMKGHSHVYWYRQLPEEGLKFMVYLQKENIIDESGMPKERFSAEFPKEGPSILRIQQVVRGDSAAYFCASSPNPGPNEKLFFGSGTQLSVL.

This rearrangement joins TRBV5-1 to TRBJ2-3, with 7 positions matching TRBD2. V lost 5 bases, J lost 2 bases, and 11 bases stayed unmatched. CDR1 and CDR2 (germline): SGHRS, YFSETQ. The CDR3 has 16 amino acids. CDR3 residues: CASSALPGGITDTQYF. CDR3 sequence (DNA): TGCGCCAGCAGTGCCCTCCCGGGGGGAATCACAGATACGCAGTATTTT.

This chain connects TRBV27 to TRBJ1-5, with TRBD1 matching over 7 bases. The germline V gene encodes CDR1 MNHEY and CDR2 SMNVEV (reference sequence). CDR3 length: 15 amino acids. The ends lost 8 bases at V and 3 bases at J; junction bases unmatched: 10. CDR3 nucleotide sequence: TGTGCCAGCGGGGGGTTGGACAGGCTCAATCAGCCCCAGCATTTT. Translated, it gives CASGGLDRLNQPQHF.

This chain links TRBV29-1 with TRBJ1-2; TRBD1 matches 8 bases. This CDR3 comprises 15 residues. V lost 0 bases and J lost 7; bases outside the gene matches: 10. CDR1 SQVTM and CDR2 ANQGSEA come from the germline V gene. The CDR3 protein is CSVEDTGRGQSGYTF. The CDR3 nucleotides read TGCAGCGTTGAAGATACGGGCAGGGGGCAAAGTGGCTACACCTTC. Together with reference TRBV29-1 and TRBJ1-2, the CDR3 gives the full variable domain: SAVISQKPSRDICQRGTSLTIQCQVDSQVTMMFWYRQQPGQSLTLIATANQGSEATYESGFVIDKFPISRPNLTFSTLTVSNMSPEDSSIYLCSVEDTGRGQSGYTFGSGTRLTVV.

V is TRBV9 and J is TRBJ2-6, with D possibly matching TRBD1 (5 bases). The germline gives CDR1 SGDLS, CDR2 YYNGEE. V lost 1 base, J lost 0 bases, and 11 bases lay in between. The CDR3 has 17 residues. The CDR3 loop reads CASSVFDSPSGANVLTF. In nucleotides, the CDR3 is TGTGCCAGCAGCGTATTTGACAGCCCCTCTGGGGCCAACGTCCTGACTTTC.

V gene TRBV11-2 combines with J gene TRBJ2-3, with 7 bases lining up with TRBD1. The CDR3 loop spans 15 amino acids. The J segment lost 0 bases and the V segment lost 6 bases, leaving 6 bases of the junction unmatched. Germline assignment: CDR1 SGHAT and CDR2 FQNNGV. CDR3 region: CASSYRDRSTDTQYF. DNA for the CDR3: TGTGCCAGCAGTTACCGGGACAGAAGCACAGATACGCAGTATTTT.

This chain connects TRBV27 to TRBJ2-1; 9 bases match TRBD1. The germline gives CDR1 MNHEY, CDR2 SMNVEV (reference sequence). This CDR3 has 15 residues. V gave up 1 base and J gave up 5 bases; unmatched junction bases: 3. CDR3 nucleotides: TGTGCCAGCAGTTTATTGGGACAGGGAAACAATGAGCAGTTCTTC. Its translation: CASSLLGQGNNEQFF.

The chain carries TRBV25-1 and TRBJ2-2, with 9 bases fitting TRBD1. V gave up 6 bases and J gave up 1 base; unmatched junction bases: 9. CDR1 is MGHDK, CDR2 SYGVNS, per germline. This CDR3 has 17 amino acids. CDR3 bases: TGTGCCAGCAGCCCGAACTCGGGACAGGGGAACACCGGGGAGCTGTTTTTT. This encodes CASSPNSGQGNTGELFF.